This TCR beta chain was identified during a study of CD8+CD57+ T cells in acquired aplastic anemia. Study summary: The sorted CD4+ and CD8+ cells yielded an average about 3.3 ug of DNA. General study points: The study found no significant CD8+ Simpson's diversity difference between patients and controls.

In the case of this clonotype: What it recognizes is unknown.

CDR3 length: 14 amino acids. With V trimmed by 11 bases and J by 0 bases, 8 bases remained unmatched. Researchers used genomic DNA as the template to profile TCR beta VDJ and CDR3. MiXCR was run by TCRdb on the reads, yielding one entry per CDR3 protein. The table has 150,000 to 200,000 distinct CDR3 sequences, 64% seen once. The receptor was derived from a human donor with severe aplastic anemia or a healthy control (not recorded which). The chain carries TRBV12-3 or TRBV12-4 and TRBJ1-2; 8 bases map to TRBD1. The specimen sequenced was sorted CD4+, CD8+, or CD8+CD57+ T cells (not recorded which) from PBMCs. The CDR3 spells CASAGGSANYGYTF. CDR3 bases: TGTGCCTCAGCAGGGGGCTCCGCTAACTATGGCTACACCTTC.